This T cell receptor beta chain came from a study of tumor-infiltrating lymphocytes in primary liver carcinoma (dated by TCRdb to 2015 to 2018). Background on the whole study: Between November 2015 and 2016, five patients in China with histopathologically diagnosed primary liver carcinoma had surgical resection. A total of some 35 specimens from 5 patients underwent TCRbeta repertoire sequencing, comprising about 25 tumor regions, 5 adjacent noncancerous liver tissues and 5 peripheral blood samples. The five patients, three men and two women aged 30 to 69 years, had hepatocellular carcinoma (four) or combined HCC and intrahepatic cholangiocarcinoma (one). The five patients had tumors staged T1-T3 N0M0, with maximum diameters ranging from roughly 4 to 10 cm. TCRbeta repertoire sequencing, expression microarrays and whole-exome sequencing were combined in the study across five regions of each liver tumor, with adjacent normal tissue and blood also included. Roughly 3.65 to 7.5 million productive TCRbeta reads were obtained per sample, and no significant difference in read depth was found between tissue types. Reproducibility between technical replicate repertoires was high, with correlation coefficients above 0.95 and mean shared-clone rates about 0.9.

Blood RNA was extracted from unsorted whole blood using TRIzol reagent, and germline DNA was obtained with the DNeasy Blood & Tissue kit. Patients had chronic HBV infection and were treatment-naive at sampling. Before surgery, roughly 4 milliliters of peripheral blood were collected into K2EDTA tubes. The full study reports these points: Compared with blood, tumors had a significantly larger share of the repertoire taken up by the top 250 clones (p = 0.039). Repertoire overlap was higher between tumor regions (mean around 36%) than tumor-adjacent (approximately 17%) or tumor-blood (approximately 14%) pairs, consistent with antigen-driven expansion. The study included only four to six patients, and the authors note findings should be validated in a larger study. Because sequencing covered only the TCR beta chain and unpaired alpha chains were not captured, true repertoire diversity is likely underestimated. Comparison of CD4+ and CD8+ T cell repertoires was precluded by the use of bulk unsorted samples.

This clonotype appeared once. The antigen this receptor binds is unknown. A read error may produce the germline difference seen at one junction end. Using a constant-region primer and ProtoScript II reverse transcriptase, TCRbeta-specific cDNA was reverse-transcribed from 500 to 650 ng total RNA. The TCRbeta libraries were prepared through three rounds of nested multiplex PCR following a slightly modified ARM-PCR procedure. Each of the first two PCR rounds ran for around 11 cycles and used multiplex TRBV1-TRBV30 forward primers together with a Cbeta reverse primer. Sample barcodes and Illumina adapters were added in a final 25-cycle PCR using Deep VentR polymerase. Before sequencing, amplicons of 200-500 bp were purified from gel using a QIAquick gel extraction kit. An Illumina HiSeq 2500 was used to sequence the TCRbeta amplicons with 250-bp paired-end reads. Per the authors' processing: Reads were quality-trimmed with Trimmomatic v0.33, and paired reads were merged with FLASH v1.2.11 to recover full CDR3 sequences. V, D and J germline segments were assigned to the rearranged TCRbeta sequences by MiGEC v1.2.1b. VDJtools v1.0.0 computed clonotype statistics and Shannon-Wiener diversity indices. To cut down on sampling bias, every analysis after diversity analysis relied on just the 250 most abundant clonotypes from each sample. Using fastp at Q25 and MiXCR, TCRdb reprocessed the public reads and kept productive beta chains. Rows merge per CDR3 protein into single entries with the most common DNA and genes. These V and J calls rely on TCRdb rather than the paper's analysis. This sample gives almost 200,000 distinct CDR3 sequences in total; less than 65% of them show up just once. The ten most abundant clones make up 5.5% to 9% of the sample.

CDR1 and CDR2, per the germline V gene, are SGHAT and FQNNGV. The CDR3 holds 14 amino acids from the cysteine to the phenylalanine. Only the CDR3 region is kept as DNA, spanning 42 bases read in frame from base 1. This chain joins TRBV11-2 to TRBJ1-2; the D gene lacks a confident call. This sequence was found in an older woman with primary liver carcinoma and hepatitis B virus infection. Sequenced: peripheral blood. In nucleotides, the sequence is TGTGCCAGCAGCTTATATCGTGAGGCGGAGGGCTACACGTTC. Its protein reads: CASSLYREAEGYTF.